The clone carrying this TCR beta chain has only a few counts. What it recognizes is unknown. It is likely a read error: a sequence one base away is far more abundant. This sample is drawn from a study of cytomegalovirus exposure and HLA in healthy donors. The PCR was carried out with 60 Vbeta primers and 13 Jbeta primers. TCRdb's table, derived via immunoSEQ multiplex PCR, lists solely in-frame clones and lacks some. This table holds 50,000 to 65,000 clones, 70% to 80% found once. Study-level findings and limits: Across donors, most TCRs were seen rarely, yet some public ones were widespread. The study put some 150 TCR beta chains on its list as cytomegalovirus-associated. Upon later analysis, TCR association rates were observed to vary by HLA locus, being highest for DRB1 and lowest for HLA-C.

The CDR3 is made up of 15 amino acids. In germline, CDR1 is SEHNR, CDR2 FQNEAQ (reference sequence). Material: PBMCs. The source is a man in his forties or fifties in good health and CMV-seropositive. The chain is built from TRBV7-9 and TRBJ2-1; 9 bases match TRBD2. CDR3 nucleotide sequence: TGTTCCAGCAGCTTTGGCGGGGGGGCTTTTGATGAGCAGTTCTTC. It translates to CSSSFGGGAFDEQFF.